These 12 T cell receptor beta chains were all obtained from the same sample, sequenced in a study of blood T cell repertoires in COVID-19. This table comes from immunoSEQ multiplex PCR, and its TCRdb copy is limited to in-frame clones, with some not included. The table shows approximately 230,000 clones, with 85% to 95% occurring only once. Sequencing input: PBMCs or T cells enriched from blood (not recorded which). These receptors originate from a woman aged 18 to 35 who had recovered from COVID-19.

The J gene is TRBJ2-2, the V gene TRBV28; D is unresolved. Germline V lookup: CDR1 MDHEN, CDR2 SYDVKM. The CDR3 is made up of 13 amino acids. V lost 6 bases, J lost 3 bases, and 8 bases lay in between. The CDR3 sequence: CASSLLYTGELFF. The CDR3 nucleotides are TGTGCCAGCAGCCTCTTATACACCGGGGAGCTGTTTTTT.

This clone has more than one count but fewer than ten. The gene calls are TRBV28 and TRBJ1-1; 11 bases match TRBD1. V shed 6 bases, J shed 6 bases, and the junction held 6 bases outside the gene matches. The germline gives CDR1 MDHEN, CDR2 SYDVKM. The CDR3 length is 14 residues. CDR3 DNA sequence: TGTGCCAGCAGGGGACAGGGGGTGTACGCTGAAGCTTTCTTT. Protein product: CASRGQGVYAEAFF.

The CDR3 DNA sequence: TGTGCCAGCAGTAGCGCAGGGGGTTACTATGGCTACACCTTC. Protein product: CASSSAGGYYGYTF. The rearrangement links TRBV6-5 to TRBJ1-2, with 7 bases lining up with TRBD1. With V trimmed by 5 bases and J by 3 bases, 6 bases remained unmatched. The CDR3 consists of 14 residues. The germline gives CDR1 MNHEY, CDR2 SVGAGI.

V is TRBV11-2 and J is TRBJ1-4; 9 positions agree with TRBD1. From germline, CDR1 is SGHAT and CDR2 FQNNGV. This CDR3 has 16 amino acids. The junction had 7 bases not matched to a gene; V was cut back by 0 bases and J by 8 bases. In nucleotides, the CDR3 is TGTGCCAGCAGCTTAGACTACAGGGGGCAAGTAGAAAAACTGTTTTTT. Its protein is CASSLDYRGQVEKLFF.

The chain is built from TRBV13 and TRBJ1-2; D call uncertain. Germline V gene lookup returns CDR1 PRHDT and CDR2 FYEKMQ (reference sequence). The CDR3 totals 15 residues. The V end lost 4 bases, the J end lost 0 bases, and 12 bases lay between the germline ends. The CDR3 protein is CASSSGLRANYGYTF. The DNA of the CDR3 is TGTGCCAGCAGCTCCGGACTGCGAGCTAACTATGGCTACACCTTC.

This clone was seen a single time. The CDR3 sequence is CASSAYAGQPHYEQYF. The CDR3 nucleotides read TGTGCCAGCAGCGCGTACGCCGGACAGCCGCACTACGAGCAGTACTTC. The rearrangement joins TRBV11-3 to TRBJ2-7; D might be TRBD1 (6 bases). CDR3 length equals 16 residues. Germline loops: CDR1 SGHNT, CDR2 YENEEA. Deletions cut 5 bases from V and 3 bases from J, with 20 bases between.

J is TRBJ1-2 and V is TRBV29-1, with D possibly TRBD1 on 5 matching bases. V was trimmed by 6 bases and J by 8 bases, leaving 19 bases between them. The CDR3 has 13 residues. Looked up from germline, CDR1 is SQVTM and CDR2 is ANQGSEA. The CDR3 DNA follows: TGCAGCGTGGTCGGGACTGCCTTTGGGGGCTACACCTTC. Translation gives CSVVGTAFGGYTF.

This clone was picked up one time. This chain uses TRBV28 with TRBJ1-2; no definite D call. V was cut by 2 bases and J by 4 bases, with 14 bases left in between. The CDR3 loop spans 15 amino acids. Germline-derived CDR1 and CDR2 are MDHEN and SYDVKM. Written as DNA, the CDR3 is TGTGCCAGCAGTTTACACATCCCTAGAAGCTATGGCTACACCTTC. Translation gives CASSLHIPRSYGYTF.

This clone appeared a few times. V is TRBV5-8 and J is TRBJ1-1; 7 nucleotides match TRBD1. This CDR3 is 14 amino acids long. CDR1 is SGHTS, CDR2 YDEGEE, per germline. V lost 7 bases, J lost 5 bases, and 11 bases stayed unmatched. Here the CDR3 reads CASLRGLTWTEAFF. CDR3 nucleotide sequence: TGTGCCAGCCTAAGGGGGCTTACGTGGACTGAAGCTTTCTTT.

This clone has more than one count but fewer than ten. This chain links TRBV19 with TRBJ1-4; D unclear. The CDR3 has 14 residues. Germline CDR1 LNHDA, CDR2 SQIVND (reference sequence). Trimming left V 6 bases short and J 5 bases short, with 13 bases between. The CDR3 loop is CASSPRQKNEKLFF. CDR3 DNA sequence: TGTGCCAGTAGCCCGAGGCAAAAGAATGAAAAACTGTTTTTT.

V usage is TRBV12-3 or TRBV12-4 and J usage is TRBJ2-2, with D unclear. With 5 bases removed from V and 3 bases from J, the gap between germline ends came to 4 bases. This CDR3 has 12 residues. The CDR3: CASSPDTGELFF. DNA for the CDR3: TGTGCCAGCAGTCCTGACACCGGGGAGCTGTTTTTT.

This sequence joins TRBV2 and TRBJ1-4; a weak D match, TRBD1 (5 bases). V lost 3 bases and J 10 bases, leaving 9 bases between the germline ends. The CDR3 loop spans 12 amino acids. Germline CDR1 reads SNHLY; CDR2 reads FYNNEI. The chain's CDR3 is CASSEQGGKLFF. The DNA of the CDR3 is TGTGCCAGCAGTGAGCAGGGAGGAAAACTGTTTTTT.